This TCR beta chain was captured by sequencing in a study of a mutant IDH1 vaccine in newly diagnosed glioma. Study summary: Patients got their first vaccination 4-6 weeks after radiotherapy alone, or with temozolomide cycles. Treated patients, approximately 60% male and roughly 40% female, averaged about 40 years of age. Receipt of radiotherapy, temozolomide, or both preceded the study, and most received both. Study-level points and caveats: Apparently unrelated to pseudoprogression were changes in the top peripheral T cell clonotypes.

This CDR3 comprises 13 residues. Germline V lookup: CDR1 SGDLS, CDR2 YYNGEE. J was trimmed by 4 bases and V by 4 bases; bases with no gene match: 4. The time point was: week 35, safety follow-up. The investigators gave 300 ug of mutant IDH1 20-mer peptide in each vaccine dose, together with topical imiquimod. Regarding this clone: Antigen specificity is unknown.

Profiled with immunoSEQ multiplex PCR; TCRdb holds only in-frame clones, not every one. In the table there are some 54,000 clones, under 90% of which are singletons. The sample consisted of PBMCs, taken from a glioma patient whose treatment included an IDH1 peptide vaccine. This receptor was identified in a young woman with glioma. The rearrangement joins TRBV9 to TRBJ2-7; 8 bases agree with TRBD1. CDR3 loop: CASSRTGSYEQYF. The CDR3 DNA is TGTGCCAGCAGCCGGACAGGGAGTTACGAGCAGTACTTC.